The 30 T cell receptor beta chains listed next were all sequenced from one sample in a study of T cells in Graves' hyperthyroidism and ophthalmopathy. The investigators amplified TCR beta CDR3 regions from RNA transcripts. Carried out on the TCR CDR3, a first-round RT-PCR used the HTBI primer set. TCRdb re-analysed the multiplex PCR reads in MiXCR, keeping a single row per CDR3 protein. This table has 500,000 to 750,000 distinct CDR3 sequences, roughly 46% appearing once. Sequencing was carried out using peripheral blood or thyroid tissue (not recorded which). Receptors originate from a young woman with Graves' hyperthyroidism.

The V gene is TRBV24-1, the J gene TRBJ2-1, with D possibly being TRBD2 (5 bases). This CDR3 has 14 residues. The germline gives CDR1 KGHDR, CDR2 SFDVKD. The germline V and J ends were trimmed by 4 bases and 7 bases, with 13 bases remaining between them. CDR3 DNA: TGTGCCACCAGTGAATGCGGACCGGGGAATGAGCAGTTCTTC. Encoded protein: CATSECGPGNEQFF.

This clonotype was counted at least ten times. V and J are TRBV2 and TRBJ2-7; either TRBD1 or TRBD2 may supply D (5 bases each). Germline CDR1 and CDR2: SNHLY and FYNNEI. The CDR3 runs to 12 residues. V lost 2 bases and J 5 bases, leaving 7 bases between the germline ends. The DNA for the CDR3 is TGTGCCAGCAGTGAAAGAGGGGACGAGCAGTACTTC. As protein: CASSERGDEQYF. The variable domain in full, with the rest retrieved from reference TRBV2 and TRBJ2-7, is EPEVTQTPSHQVTQMGQEVILRCVPISNHLYFYWYRQILGQKVEFLVSFYNNEISEKSEIFDDQFSVERPDGSNFTLKIRSTKLEDSAMYFCASSERGDEQYFGPGTRLTVT.

Ten or more counts support this clonotype. The chain has TRBV12-3 or TRBV12-4 and TRBJ1-5, with 10 bases matching TRBD1. The CDR3 is 14 residues long. V gave up 6 bases and J gave up 6 bases; unmatched junction bases: 5. The CDR3 loop is CASSGTGAGQPQHF. The CDR3 DNA reads TGTGCCAGCAGCGGGACAGGGGCGGGTCAGCCCCAGCATTTT.

The chain combines TRBV15 with TRBJ1-1; D gene ambiguous. Per the germline V gene, CDR1 is LNHNV and CDR2 is YYDKDF (reference sequence). V was clipped by 0 bases and J by 3 bases, with 11 bases between them. The CDR3 is 15 amino acids. The CDR3 loop reads CATSRDLSADTEAFF. CDR3 nucleotide sequence: TGTGCCACCAGCAGAGATCTAAGCGCCGACACTGAAGCTTTCTTT.

V gene TRBV6-1 combines with J gene TRBJ2-3, with D perhaps TRBD1 or TRBD2 (5 bases each). Germline V lookup: CDR1 MNHNS, CDR2 SASEGT. The CDR3 sequence is 18 residues long. Trimming left V 6 bases short and J 0 bases short, with 22 bases between. The CDR3 region is CASRSHRGLESSTDTQYF. The CDR3 coding sequence is TGTGCCAGCAGAAGTCACCGGGGCCTTGAATCTAGCACAGATACGCAGTATTTT.

J is TRBJ2-7 and V is TRBV20-1; 8 positions match TRBD2. In germline, CDR1 is DFQATT, CDR2 SNEGSKA (reference sequence). V shed 0 bases and J 3 bases; nucleotides not matched to a gene: 4. This CDR3 is 14 amino acids long. CDR3 nucleotides: TGCAGTGCTAGAGATCCCCGGGAGGGCTACGAGCAGTACTTC. Protein: CSARDPREGYEQYF.

Ten or more counts support this clonotype. The V gene is TRBV5-6, the J gene TRBJ1-2; 8 bases line up with TRBD1. CDR1 SGHDT and CDR2 YYEEEE come from the germline V gene. The J segment lost 6 bases and the V segment lost 2 bases, leaving 6 bases of the junction unmatched. This CDR3 comprises 14 residues. CDR3 nucleotide sequence: TGTGCCAGCAGCTTCGGGACAGGAGTGAATGGCTACACCTTC. Amino acids: CASSFGTGVNGYTF. The complete variable domain, with remaining parts taken from reference TRBV5-6 and TRBJ1-2, reads DAGVTQSPTHLIKTRGQQVTLRCSPKSGHDTVSWYQQALGQGPQFIFQYYEEEERQRGNFPDRFSGHQFPNYSSELNVNALLLGDSALYLCASSFGTGVNGYTFGSGTRLTVV.

Ten or more counts support this clonotype. This chain links TRBV24-1 with TRBJ2-2; D not resolved. The V gene's germline CDR1 is KGHDR and CDR2 SFDVKD. This CDR3 is built from 12 residues. The V end lost 1 base, the J end lost 7 bases, and 3 bases lay between the germline ends. The CDR3 spells CATSDFVGELFF. The CDR3 nucleotides read TGTGCCACCAGTGATTTCGTCGGGGAGCTGTTTTTT.

The V and J genes are TRBV11-2 and TRBJ2-6; D not resolved. Germline lookup yields CDR1 SGHAT and CDR2 FQNNGV. The CDR3 is 12 residues long. Trimming shortened V by 5 bases and J by 13 bases, and 12 bases separated the two germline ends. CDR3 loop: CASSVSVTVLTF. CDR3 DNA: TGTGCCAGCAGCGTGAGTGTGACAGTCCTGACTTTC.

The chain has TRBV15 and TRBJ2-5; 7 positions agree with TRBD2. V trimming: 1 base; J trimming: 5 bases; junction bases outside the gene matches: 4. Germline CDR1 and CDR2: LNHNV and YYDKDF (reference sequence). The CDR3 runs 14 residues. The CDR3 protein is CATSRGTGGETQYF. The CDR3 DNA is TGTGCCACCAGCAGAGGGACGGGAGGCGAGACCCAGTACTTC.

This clonotype was counted at least ten times. The chain combines TRBV7-9 with TRBJ2-5, with no clear D. The V gene lost 5 bases and the J gene lost 0 bases, with 4 bases spanning the gap. Germline CDR1 is SEHNR and CDR2 is FQNEAQ (reference sequence). The CDR3 has 12 amino acids. CDR3 loop: CASSVYQETQYF. CDR3 sequence (DNA): TGTGCCAGCAGCGTGTACCAAGAGACCCAGTACTTC.

This rearrangement joins TRBV12-3 or TRBV12-4 to TRBJ1-2; 7 bases map to TRBD1. Trimming removed 10 bases from V and 5 bases from J; junction bases left unmatched: 13. The CDR3 extends over 14 amino acids. The CDR3 is CATSRRQGSYGYTF. The DNA for the CDR3 is TGTGCCACTTCGCGGAGACAGGGCTCGTATGGCTACACCTTC.

This clonotype was counted at least ten times. This chain connects TRBV28 to TRBJ1-2; D gene ambiguous. The CDR3 has 12 amino acids. Trimming removed 3 bases from V and 5 bases from J, with 7 bases in between. The germline V gene encodes CDR1 MDHEN and CDR2 SYDVKM. This chain's CDR3 is CASSFRQYGYTF. CDR3 DNA: TGTGCCAGCAGTTTCCGGCAGTATGGCTACACCTTC.

Of note for this clonotype: The junction shows a germline mismatch at one end, possibly a read error. This chain uses TRBV5-1 with TRBJ1-1; D might be TRBD1 (5 bases). The CDR3 loop spans 16 amino acids. Per the germline V gene, CDR1 is SGHRS and CDR2 is YFSETQ. Here the CDR3 reads CASSLAGTVMNTEAFF. The CDR3 DNA is TGCGCCAGCAGCTTGGCTGGGACCGTCATGAACACTGAAGCCTTCTTT.

This clonotype was seen repeatedly, ten times or more. The chain is built from TRBV4-1 and TRBJ1-5; TRBD1 is a possible D gene (5 bases). Germline loops: CDR1 MGHRA, CDR2 YSYEKL. This CDR3 has 17 amino acids. Trimming pared 0 bases from V and 1 base from J, leaving 13 bases between. The CDR3 nucleotides read TGCGCCAGCAGCCAAGATTTCAGCGGGGGAAGCAATCAGCCCCAGCATTTT. As protein: CASSQDFSGGSNQPQHF.

This clonotype has at least ten counts. The rearrangement uses TRBV10-3 and TRBJ2-7, with D tentatively TRBD1 (5 bases). Germline-derived CDR1 and CDR2 are ENHRY and SYGVKD. This CDR3 spans 15 amino acids. V lost 6 bases to trimming and J lost 2 bases, with 17 bases between them. The CDR3 is CAISENLAGTYEQYF. CDR3 DNA sequence: TGTGCCATCAGCGAGAATTTGGCAGGGACCTACGAGCAGTACTTC.

At least ten counts were recorded for this clonotype. J is TRBJ2-2 and V is TRBV20-1; the match to TRBD1 covers 7 bases. The CDR3 totals 16 residues. After removal of 5 bases from V and 4 bases from J, the junction contained 13 bases not matched to a gene. The germline V gene has CDR1 DFQATT and CDR2 SNEGSKA (reference sequence). This CDR3 reads CSAQIQETGTTGELFF. The CDR3 coding sequence is TGCAGTGCTCAGATACAGGAGACAGGGACCACCGGGGAGCTGTTTTTT.

This clonotype has ten or more counts. The chain employs TRBV5-1 and TRBJ2-5; D unresolved. Germline-derived CDR1 and CDR2 are SGHRS and YFSETQ. The V end was cut by 0 bases, the J end by 1 base, with 10 bases between. This CDR3 region has 15 residues. The CDR3 bases are TGCGCCAGCAGCTTGGACCTAGGCGCCCAAGAGACCCAGTACTTC. Translated: CASSLDLGAQETQYF. Drawing the rest from reference TRBV5-1 and TRBJ2-5, the complete variable domain is KAGVTQTPRYLIKTRGQQVTLSCSPISGHRSVSWYQQTPGQGLQFLFEYFSETQRNKGNFPGRFSGRQFSNSRSEMNVSTLELGDSALYLCASSLDLGAQETQYFGPGTRLLVL.

This sequence joins TRBV5-1 and TRBJ2-7; D may correspond to TRBD1 or TRBD2 (5 bases each). The germline V gene encodes CDR1 SGHRS and CDR2 YFSETQ. This CDR3 has 15 amino acids. Trimming removed 0 bases at V and 7 bases at J, with 17 bases between. The CDR3, as DNA: TGCGCCAGCAGCTTGGCCGGGACCAGAAGGGTTGAGCAGTACTTC. Its translation: CASSLAGTRRVEQYF.

The chain has TRBV15 and TRBJ2-1, with TRBD1 as a possible D gene (7 bases). This CDR3 comprises 15 residues. Germline loops: CDR1 LNHNV, CDR2 YYDKDF (reference sequence). Trimming removed 3 bases at V and 6 bases at J, with 15 bases between. CDR3 in amino acids: CATSSVRQGGNEQFF. Here the CDR3 DNA reads TGTGCCACCAGCAGCGTTAGACAGGGAGGCAATGAGCAGTTCTTC.

This clonotype was recorded at least ten times. The chain couples TRBV5-6 to TRBJ2-7, with 8 bases that match TRBD1. The CDR3 extends over 14 amino acids. J was trimmed by 4 bases and V by 2 bases; bases with no gene match: 5. The germline V gene has CDR1 SGHDT and CDR2 YYEEEE. This CDR3 reads CASSFIGTGYEQYF. Here the CDR3 DNA reads TGTGCCAGCAGCTTCATTGGGACAGGTTACGAGCAGTACTTC.

This clonotype was detected a few times. V and J are TRBV29-1 and TRBJ2-7; no reliable D call. Trimming cost V 8 bases and J 1 base, with 12 bases left between them. The germline CDR1 and CDR2 sequences are SQVTM and ANQGSEA. The CDR3 runs to 12 residues. The CDR3 DNA reads TGCAGCTTGGGTGCTAGTTCCTACGAGCAGTACTTC. This translates into CSLGASSYEQYF.

The J gene is TRBJ1-6, the V gene TRBV7-3; 8 nucleotides align to TRBD1. Losses at the gene ends were 5 bases for V and 6 bases for J; bases not matched to a gene: 12. The CDR3 contains 17 residues. The germline gives CDR1 SGHTA, CDR2 FQGTGA. The CDR3: CASSLRSQDRGNSPLHF. CDR3 nucleotide sequence: TGTGCCAGCAGCCTTCGTTCCCAAGACAGGGGTAATTCACCCCTCCACTTT.

The chain uses TRBV29-1 and TRBJ2-7, with TRBD1 as a possible D gene (6 bases). V was cut by 8 bases and J by 3 bases, with 17 bases left in between. The CDR3 contains 13 residues. Per the germline V gene, CDR1 is SQVTM and CDR2 is ANQGSEA. As DNA, the CDR3 is TGCAGCATACGGACAGTTGACTACTACGAGCAGTACTTC. It encodes CSIRTVDYYEQYF.

This clonotype was recorded many times. V is TRBV7-9 and J is TRBJ1-6; D ambiguous. This CDR3 has 16 amino acids. Trimming cost V 0 bases and J 4 bases, with 10 bases left between them. CDR1 and CDR2 (germline): SEHNR, FQNEAQ (reference sequence). The DNA of the CDR3 is TGTGCCAGCAGCTTAGCGGAGAGTCTGTATAATTCACCCCTCCACTTT. This translates into CASSLAESLYNSPLHF.

The rearrangement uses TRBV24-1 and TRBJ2-2, with 14 nucleotides matching TRBD2. The CDR3 extends over 18 amino acids. With V trimmed by 4 bases and J by 0 bases, 3 bases remained unmatched. From germline, CDR1 is KGHDR and CDR2 SFDVKD. The CDR3, as DNA: TGTGCCACCAGTGACCGACTAGCGGGGGGGCCGAACACCGGGGAGCTGTTTTTT. It codes for CATSDRLAGGPNTGELFF.

The J gene is TRBJ2-7, the V gene TRBV7-9; 12 bases map to TRBD2. Germline CDR1 and CDR2: SEHNR and FQNEAQ (reference sequence). The trim removed 11 bases at V and 5 bases at J, leaving 7 bases unmatched. The CDR3 has 13 amino acids. Here the CDR3 DNA reads TGTGCCGAAGCTAGCGGGAGGGCCGACGAGCAGTACTTC. Translating it yields CAEASGRADEQYF.

V and J are TRBV29-1 and TRBJ2-1, with 8 bases fitting TRBD1. Germline V gene data show CDR1 as SQVTM and CDR2 as ANQGSEA. The J segment lost 9 bases and the V segment lost 8 bases, leaving 15 bases of the junction unmatched. CDR3 length equals 14 residues. Written as DNA, the CDR3 is TGCAGCACCGGACAGGGACCTGTCGGGGGTGAGCAGTTCTTC. As protein: CSTGQGPVGGEQFF.

The V and J genes are TRBV9 and TRBJ2-7; D is unclear. The J call may be incorrect, as the DNA end agrees better with TRBJ2-1. Germline V gene data show CDR1 as SGDLS and CDR2 as YYNGEE. The CDR3 extends over 13 amino acids. CDR3 residues: CASSVGANNEQFF. The CDR3 DNA sequence: TGTGCCAGCAGCGTAGGGGCAAACAATGAGCAGTTCTTC.

The rearrangement links TRBV15 to TRBJ2-7; 7 bases map to TRBD2. The CDR3 contains 14 residues. Per germline, CDR1 LNHNV and CDR2 YYDKDF (reference sequence). The V and J ends lost 3 bases and 2 bases, in that order; junction bases with no gene match: 4. DNA of the CDR3: TGTGCCACCAGCAGTTTAGGACTAGCCTACGAGCAGTACTTC. This encodes CATSSLGLAYEQYF.